The 20 T cell receptor beta chains in this list originate from one sample, sequenced in a study of T cells in Graves' hyperthyroidism and ophthalmopathy. TCR beta CDR3 region amplification was performed from RNA transcripts. Carried out on the TCR CDR3, a first-round RT-PCR used the HTBI primer set. Each CDR3 protein gets one entry after TCRdb re-called the multiplex PCR reads with MiXCR. The repertoire holds approximately 600,000 distinct CDR3 sequences, with less than 25% as singletons. Input material: blood. The receptors derive from a young man with Graves' ophthalmopathy.

Worth noting for this clonotype: This may arise from a read error, as a much more abundant clone is one base away. The chain couples TRBV6-1 to TRBJ1-5; D perhaps matches TRBD1 (5 bases). This CDR3 region has 15 residues. Per the germline V gene, CDR1 is MNHNS and CDR2 is SASEGT. V lost 8 bases to trimming and J lost 2 bases, with 16 bases between them. The CDR3 is CASEGGFRGNQPQHF. The CDR3 DNA is TGTGCCAGCGAGGGAGGTTTCAGGGGCAATCAGCCCCAGCATTTT.

J is TRBJ2-7 and V is TRBV29-1; D is possibly TRBD1 (6 bases). This CDR3 comprises 11 residues. From germline, CDR1 is SQVTM and CDR2 ANQGSEA. V was shortened by 6 bases and J by 6 bases, with 12 bases between the two germline ends. The CDR3 loop reads CSVYQGSEQYF. DNA of the CDR3: TGCAGCGTATACCAGGGGAGCGAGCAGTACTTC.

This clonotype was detected ten times or more. The rearrangement links TRBV24-1 to TRBJ1-2; D unresolved. The CDR3 contains 14 residues. V gave up 0 bases and J gave up 0 bases, with 4 bases separating them. In germline, CDR1 is KGHDR, CDR2 SFDVKD. The CDR3 coding sequence is TGTGCCACCAGTGATTTGGCAGCTAACTATGGCTACACCTTC. Its translation is CATSDLAANYGYTF.

This clonotype occurred a few times. V and J are TRBV5-6 and TRBJ1-2; D might be TRBD1 (5 bases). V lost 5 bases and J lost 2, with 19 bases in between. The CDR3 is made up of 16 amino acids. The V gene's germline CDR1 is SGHDT and CDR2 YYEEEE. DNA for the CDR3: TGTGCCAGCAGTTCACAGGCGCTCCTCCGAAACTATGGCTACACCTTC. Protein: CASSSQALLRNYGYTF.

This clonotype was recorded a few times. The J gene is TRBJ2-2, the V gene TRBV20-1; 10 positions agree with TRBD2. From germline, CDR1 is DFQATT and CDR2 SNEGSKA (reference sequence). There are 14 residues in the CDR3. V lost 5 bases and J lost 2; bases outside the gene matches: 2. The CDR3, as DNA: TGCAGTGCTGGACTAGCGGCTAACACCGGGGAGCTGTTTTTT. It yields the protein CSAGLAANTGELFF.

The rearrangement uses TRBV20-1 and TRBJ1-2; 8 bases line up with TRBD1. The junction had 7 bases not matched to a gene; V was cut back by 0 bases and J by 7 bases. Germline CDR1 reads DFQATT; CDR2 reads SNEGSKA (reference sequence). This CDR3 contains 14 residues. CDR3: CSARDSGGVGGYTF. CDR3 sequence (DNA): TGCAGTGCTAGAGATTCAGGGGGCGTCGGTGGCTACACCTTC.

The chain links TRBV7-9 to TRBJ2-7; 8 positions match TRBD1. The germline V gene has CDR1 SEHNR and CDR2 FQNEAQ (reference sequence). With V trimmed by 5 bases and J by 6 bases, 6 bases remained unmatched. CDR3 length equals 13 residues. This CDR3 is CASSRGQGGEQYF. The CDR3 DNA reads TGTGCCAGCAGCCGAGGACAGGGCGGCGAGCAGTACTTC.

This clonotype was observed at least ten times. The chain has TRBV9 and TRBJ1-1; D not resolved. Germline CDR1 reads SGDLS; CDR2 reads YYNGEE. Trimming took 7 bases from V and 4 from J, leaving 14 bases between them. The CDR3 totals 13 residues. The CDR3 DNA reads as TGTGCCAGCGGCTCGGCACAGAGCACTGAAGCTTTCTTT. The encoded protein is CASGSAQSTEAFF.

This chain joins TRBV7-2 and TRBJ1-4, with 7 bases identical to TRBD1. From germline, CDR1 is SGHTA and CDR2 FQGNSA. This CDR3 is 15 amino acids long. Losses at the gene ends were 5 bases for V and 6 bases for J; bases not matched to a gene: 9. Here the CDR3 reads CASSDLGQIDEKLFF. The CDR3 DNA reads as TGTGCCAGCAGCGACCTGGGACAGATAGATGAAAAACTGTTTTTT. The full variable domain, completed using reference TRBV7-2 and TRBJ1-4, is GAGVSQSPSNKVTEKGKDVELRCDPISGHTALYWYRQSLGQGLEFLIYFQGNSAPDKSGLPSDRFSAERTGGSVSTLTIQRTQQEDSAVYLCASSDLGQIDEKLFFGSGTQLSVL.

This clonotype was detected ten times or more. The chain uses TRBV20-1 and TRBJ2-7; D is unresolved. V was shortened by 3 bases and J by 3 bases, with 21 bases between the two germline ends. CDR1 and CDR2 (germline): DFQATT, SNEGSKA (reference sequence). The CDR3 contains 16 residues. Here the CDR3 reads CSASGPQTVPSYEQYF. The CDR3 coding sequence is TGCAGTGCTAGTGGGCCCCAAACGGTCCCCAGCTACGAGCAGTACTTC.

This sequence joins TRBV7-3 and TRBJ2-2; D remains ambiguous. The CDR3 runs 17 residues. V was pared by 5 bases and J by 6 bases, with 22 bases between. The V gene's germline CDR1 is SGHTA and CDR2 FQGTGA. CDR3 region: CASSLRGPVRHPGELFF. CDR3 sequence (DNA): TGTGCCAGCAGCCTCCGAGGCCCCGTTAGGCATCCCGGGGAGCTGTTTTTT.

This sequence joins TRBV6-6 and TRBJ2-1; D may be TRBD1 (6 bases). Germline CDR1 reads MNHNY; CDR2 reads SVGAGI (reference sequence). V lost 0 bases to trimming and J lost 3 bases, with 12 bases between them. This CDR3 is built from 16 residues. The CDR3 DNA reads as TGTGCCAGCAGTTACTCAGTGGGACAACACTACAATGAGCAGTTCTTC. As protein: CASSYSVGQHYNEQFF.

This clonotype was recorded a few times. J is TRBJ2-3 and V is TRBV2; D assignment may be TRBD1 or TRBD2 (6 bases each). The germline CDR1 and CDR2 sequences are SNHLY and FYNNEI. V was shortened by 1 base and J by 0 bases, with 11 bases between the two germline ends. CDR3 length: 16 residues. CDR3 sequence: CASSEVPGASTDTQYF. The DNA for the CDR3 is TGTGCCAGCAGTGAAGTTCCGGGGGCTAGCACAGATACGCAGTATTTT.

The chain carries TRBV27 and TRBJ2-1; TRBD2 aligns across 9 bases. CDR3 length equals 14 residues. The trim removed 5 bases at V and 7 bases at J, leaving 6 bases unmatched. In germline, CDR1 is MNHEY, CDR2 SMNVEV (reference sequence). CDR3 in amino acids: CASSIIAGVNEQFF. The CDR3, as DNA: TGTGCCAGCAGTATTATAGCGGGAGTTAATGAGCAGTTCTTC.

The sample holds a few counts of this clonotype. The chain has TRBV28 and TRBJ1-2; no definite D call. Trimming left V 4 bases short and J 2 bases short, with 14 bases between. The CDR3 extends over 15 amino acids. CDR1 MDHEN and CDR2 SYDVKM come from the germline V gene. For the CDR3, the DNA is TGTGCCAGCAGTTCTAGGGTTCGGTCCAACTATGGCTACACCTTC. Translated, it gives CASSSRVRSNYGYTF.

There are many counts of this clonotype. The J gene is TRBJ1-2, the V gene TRBV7-2; the match to TRBD1 covers 11 bases. CDR1 SGHTA and CDR2 FQGNSA come from the germline V gene. The CDR3 extends over 16 amino acids. The junction had 7 bases not matched to a gene; V was cut back by 3 bases and J by 4 bases. The CDR3 DNA follows: TGTGCCAGCAGCTTCGGAAGGGGACAGGGGGGCTATGGCTACACCTTC. Translated: CASSFGRGQGGYGYTF.

This clonotype was seen ten or more times. The CDR3 spells CASSLQLNNEQFF. In nucleotides, the CDR3 is TGTGCCAGCAGCCTCCAACTCAACAATGAGCAGTTCTTC. The V and J genes are TRBV28 and TRBJ2-1; D unresolved. Germline V lookup: CDR1 MDHEN, CDR2 SYDVKM. This CDR3 has 13 residues. V was shortened by 6 bases and J by 5 bases, with 11 bases between the two germline ends.

This rearrangement joins TRBV30 to TRBJ2-4; the match to TRBD1 covers 7 bases. This CDR3 is built from 13 residues. Germline V lookup: CDR1 GTSNPN, CDR2 SVGIG (reference sequence). V dropped 1 base and J dropped 9; count of bases not matched to a gene: 6. This CDR3 is CAWSASPGGIQYF. CDR3 bases: TGTGCCTGGAGTGCCTCCCCAGGGGGCATTCAGTACTTC.

This clonotype has at least ten counts. The chain is built from TRBV20-1 and TRBJ2-3; no reliable D call. The V gene's germline CDR1 is DFQATT and CDR2 SNEGSKA (reference sequence). The CDR3 extends over 14 amino acids. The germline V and J ends were trimmed by 4 bases and 0 bases, with 11 bases remaining between them. The CDR3 sequence is CSANWAVSTDTQYF. In nucleotides, the CDR3 is TGCAGTGCTAACTGGGCGGTTAGCACAGATACGCAGTATTTT.

V and J are TRBV7-9 and TRBJ2-3; tentative D call: TRBD1 (5 bases). There are 16 residues in the CDR3. Per the germline V gene, CDR1 is SEHNR and CDR2 is FQNEAQ (reference sequence). Trimming removed 4 bases at V and 4 bases at J, with 18 bases between. The CDR3 sequence: CASSSPDRSGPDTQYF. The DNA for the CDR3 is TGTGCCAGCAGCTCGCCTGACAGAAGTGGGCCAGATACGCAGTATTTT.